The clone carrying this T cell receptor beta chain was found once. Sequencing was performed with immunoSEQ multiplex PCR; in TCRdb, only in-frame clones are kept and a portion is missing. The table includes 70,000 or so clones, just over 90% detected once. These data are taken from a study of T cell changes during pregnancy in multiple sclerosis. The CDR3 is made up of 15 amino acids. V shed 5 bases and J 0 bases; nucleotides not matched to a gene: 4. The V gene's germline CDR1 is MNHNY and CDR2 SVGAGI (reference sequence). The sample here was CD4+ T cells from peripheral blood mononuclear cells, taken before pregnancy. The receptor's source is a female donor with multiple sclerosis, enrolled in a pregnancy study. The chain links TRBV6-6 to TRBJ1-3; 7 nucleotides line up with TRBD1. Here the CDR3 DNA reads TGTGCCAGCAGTCGACGGGACAGCTCTGGAAACACCATATATTTT. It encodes CASSRRDSSGNTIYF.